Given below is one T cell receptor (beta chain) in context. The CDR3 extends over 14 amino acids. V lost 4 bases to trimming and J lost 4 bases, with 11 bases between them. Germline loops: CDR1 SGHDN, CDR2 FVKESK. The data are from a study of blood T cells in healthy people across ages. Next came a second PCR, run for about 7 to 11 cycles, which used a sample-barcoded 5' primer along with a J-beta primer mix. TCRdb independently ran MiXCR on the 5' RACE reads; one entry per CDR3 protein. The sample lists about 670,000 distinct CDR3 sequences; 40% to 45% were seen once. The receptor's source is a man older than 75 in good health. Input material: blood. The rearrangement joins TRBV14 to TRBJ2-1, with D maybe TRBD1 (5 bases). The CDR3 coding sequence is TGTGCCAGCAGCCGCACAGGAAGATACAATGAGCAGTTCTTC. Amino acid sequence: CASSRTGRYNEQFF.